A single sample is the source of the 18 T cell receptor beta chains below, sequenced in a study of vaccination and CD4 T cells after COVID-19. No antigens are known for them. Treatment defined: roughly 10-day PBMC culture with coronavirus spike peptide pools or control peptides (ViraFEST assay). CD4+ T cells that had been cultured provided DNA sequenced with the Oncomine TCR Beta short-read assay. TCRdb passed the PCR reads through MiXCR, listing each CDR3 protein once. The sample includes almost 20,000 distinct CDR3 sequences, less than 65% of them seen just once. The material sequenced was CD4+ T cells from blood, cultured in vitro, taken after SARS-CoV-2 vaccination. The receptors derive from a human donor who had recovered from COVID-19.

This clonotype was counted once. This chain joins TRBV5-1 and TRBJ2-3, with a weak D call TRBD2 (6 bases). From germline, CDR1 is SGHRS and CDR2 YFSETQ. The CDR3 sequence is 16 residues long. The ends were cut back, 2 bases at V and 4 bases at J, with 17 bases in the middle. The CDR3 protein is CASSLINSRGADTQYF. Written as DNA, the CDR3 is TGCGCCAGCAGCTTAATAAACTCGCGGGGCGCAGATACGCAGTATTTT. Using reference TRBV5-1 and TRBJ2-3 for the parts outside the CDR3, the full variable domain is KAGVTQTPRYLIKTRGQQVTLSCSPISGHRSVSWYQQTPGQGLQFLFEYFSETQRNKGNFPGRFSGRQFSNSRSEMNVSTLELGDSALYLCASSLINSRGADTQYFGPGTRLTVL.

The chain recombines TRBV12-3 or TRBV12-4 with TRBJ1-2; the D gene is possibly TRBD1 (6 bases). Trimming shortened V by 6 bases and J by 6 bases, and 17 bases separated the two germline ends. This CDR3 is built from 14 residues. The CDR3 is CASRDNRETHGYTF. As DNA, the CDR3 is TGTGCCAGCAGGGATAACAGGGAGACGCATGGCTACACCTTC.

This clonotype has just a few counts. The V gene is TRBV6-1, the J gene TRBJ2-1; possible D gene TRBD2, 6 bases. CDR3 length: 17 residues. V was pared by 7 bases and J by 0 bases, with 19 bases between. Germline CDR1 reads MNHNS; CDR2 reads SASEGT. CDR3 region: CASTPGASAYSYNEQFF. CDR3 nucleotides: TGTGCCAGCACCCCCGGGGCTAGCGCCTACTCCTACAATGAGCAGTTCTTC.

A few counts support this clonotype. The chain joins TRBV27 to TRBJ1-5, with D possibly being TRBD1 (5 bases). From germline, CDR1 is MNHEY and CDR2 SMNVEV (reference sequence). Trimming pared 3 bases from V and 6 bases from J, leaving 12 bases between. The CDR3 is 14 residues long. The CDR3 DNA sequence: TGTGCCAGCAGTTTCCGGGACGCAAGTCAGCCCCAGCATTTT. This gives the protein CASSFRDASQPQHF.

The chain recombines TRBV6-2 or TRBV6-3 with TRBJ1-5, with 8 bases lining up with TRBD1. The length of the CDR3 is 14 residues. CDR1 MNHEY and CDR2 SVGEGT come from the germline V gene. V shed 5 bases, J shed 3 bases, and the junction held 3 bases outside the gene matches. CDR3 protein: CASSADRANQPQHF. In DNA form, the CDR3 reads TGTGCCAGCAGTGCGGACAGGGCCAATCAGCCCCAGCATTTT.

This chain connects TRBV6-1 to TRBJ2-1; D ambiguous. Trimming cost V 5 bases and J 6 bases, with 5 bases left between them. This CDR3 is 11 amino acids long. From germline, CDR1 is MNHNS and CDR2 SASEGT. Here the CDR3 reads CASSPVNEQFF. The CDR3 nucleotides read TGTGCCAGCAGTCCAGTCAATGAGCAGTTCTTC.

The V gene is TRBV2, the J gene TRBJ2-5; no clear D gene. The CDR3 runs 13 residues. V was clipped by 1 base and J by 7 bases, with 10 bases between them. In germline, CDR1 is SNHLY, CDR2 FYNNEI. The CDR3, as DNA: TGTGCCAGCAGTGAAGAGGGAATTGGGACCCAGTACTTC. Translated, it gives CASSEEGIGTQYF.

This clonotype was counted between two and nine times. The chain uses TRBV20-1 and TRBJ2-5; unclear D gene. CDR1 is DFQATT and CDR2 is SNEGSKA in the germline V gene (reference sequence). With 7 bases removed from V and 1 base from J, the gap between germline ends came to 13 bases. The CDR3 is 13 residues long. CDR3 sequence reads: CSGTPGLQETQYF. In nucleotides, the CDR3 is TGCAGTGGAACCCCGGGCCTCCAAGAGACCCAGTACTTC.

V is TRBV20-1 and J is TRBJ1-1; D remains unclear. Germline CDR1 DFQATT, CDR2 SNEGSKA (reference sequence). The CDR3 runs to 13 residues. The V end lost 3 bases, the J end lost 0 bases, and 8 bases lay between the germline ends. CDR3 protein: CSASSGMNTEAFF. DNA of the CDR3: TGCAGTGCTAGCTCAGGCATGAACACTGAAGCTTTCTTT.

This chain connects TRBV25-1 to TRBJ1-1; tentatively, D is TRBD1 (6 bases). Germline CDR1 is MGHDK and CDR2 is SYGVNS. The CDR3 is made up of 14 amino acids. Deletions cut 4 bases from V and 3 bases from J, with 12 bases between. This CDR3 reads CASSAQGRHTEAFF. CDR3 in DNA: TGTGCCAGCAGTGCACAGGGAAGGCACACTGAAGCTTTCTTT.

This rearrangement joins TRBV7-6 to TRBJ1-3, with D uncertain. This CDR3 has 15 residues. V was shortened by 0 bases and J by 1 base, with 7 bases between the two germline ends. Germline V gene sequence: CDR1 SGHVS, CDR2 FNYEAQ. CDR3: CASSLAAGSGNTIYF. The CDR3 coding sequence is TGTGCCAGCAGCTTAGCTGCAGGATCTGGAAACACCATATATTTT.

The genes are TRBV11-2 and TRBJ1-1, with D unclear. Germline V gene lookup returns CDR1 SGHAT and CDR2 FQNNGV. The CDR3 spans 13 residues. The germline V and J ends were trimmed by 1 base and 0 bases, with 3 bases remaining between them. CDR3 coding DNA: TGTGCCAGCAGCTTAGCCTTGAACACTGAAGCTTTCTTT. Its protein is CASSLALNTEAFF.

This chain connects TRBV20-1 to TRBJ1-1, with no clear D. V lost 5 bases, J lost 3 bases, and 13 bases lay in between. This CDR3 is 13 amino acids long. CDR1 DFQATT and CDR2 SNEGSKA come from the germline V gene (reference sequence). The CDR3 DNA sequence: TGCAGTGCTTTTGGAAGTACGGACACTGAAGCTTTCTTT. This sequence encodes CSAFGSTDTEAFF.

CDR3 in DNA: TGTGCCAGCAGTATACAGCCCGGGCACACCATATATTTT. Protein sequence: CASSIQPGHTIYF. The chain employs TRBV6-1 and TRBJ1-3; D not certain. CDR1 is MNHNS and CDR2 is SASEGT in the germline V gene. This CDR3 has 13 amino acids. Between the trimmed V and J ends, which lost 5 bases and 8 bases, there was a span of 13 bases.

The CDR3 loop is CASSTGPGAFF. DNA of the CDR3: TGTGCCAGCAGTACCGGGCCTGGGGCTTTCTTT. The V call is TRBV2, the J call TRBJ1-1; the D is unclear. From germline, CDR1 is SNHLY and CDR2 FYNNEI. This CDR3 contains 11 residues. V was shortened by 5 bases and J by 11 bases, with 12 bases between the two germline ends. Filled out from reference TRBV2 and TRBJ1-1, the complete variable domain reads EPEVTQTPSHQVTQMGQEVILRCVPISNHLYFYWYRQILGQKVEFLVSFYNNEISEKSEIFDDQFSVERPDGSNFTLKIRSTKLEDSAMYFCASSTGPGAFFGQGTRLTVV.

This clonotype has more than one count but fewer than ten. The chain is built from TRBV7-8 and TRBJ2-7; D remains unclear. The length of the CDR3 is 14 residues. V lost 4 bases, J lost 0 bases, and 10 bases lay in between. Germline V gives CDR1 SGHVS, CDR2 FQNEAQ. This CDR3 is CASSSGSPSYEQYF. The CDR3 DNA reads TGTGCCAGCAGCTCCGGTAGTCCCTCCTACGAGCAGTACTTC.

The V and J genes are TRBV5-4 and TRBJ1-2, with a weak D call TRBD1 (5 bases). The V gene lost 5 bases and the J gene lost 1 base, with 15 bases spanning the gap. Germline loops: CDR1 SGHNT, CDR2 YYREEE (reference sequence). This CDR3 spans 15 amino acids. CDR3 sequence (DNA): TGTGCCAGCAGGGCCGGGACGGTCCTTAACTATGGCTACACCTTC. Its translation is CASRAGTVLNYGYTF. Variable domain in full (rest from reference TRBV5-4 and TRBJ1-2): ETGVTQSPTHLIKTRGQQVTLRCSSQSGHNTVSWYQQALGQGPQFIFQYYREEENGRGNFPPRFSGLQFPNYSSELNVNALELDDSALYLCASRAGTVLNYGYTFGSGTRLTVV.

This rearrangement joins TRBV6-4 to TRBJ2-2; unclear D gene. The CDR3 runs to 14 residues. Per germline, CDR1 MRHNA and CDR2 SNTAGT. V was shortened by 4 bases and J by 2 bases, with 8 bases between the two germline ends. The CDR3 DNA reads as TGTGCCAGCAGTGTAGAGAGCAACACCGGGGAGCTGTTTTTT. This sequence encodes CASSVESNTGELFF.